Below are 19 T cell receptor beta chains sequenced from a single sample in a study of CD8+CD57+ T cells in acquired aplastic anemia. The template used for profiling TCR beta VDJ and CDR3 was genomic DNA. TCRdb re-derived calls from the reads in MiXCR, one entry per CDR3 protein. The sample carries roughly 130,000 distinct CDR3 sequences, 40% to 60% recorded once. What was sequenced was sorted CD4+, CD8+, or CD8+CD57+ T cells (not recorded which) from PBMCs. All receptors come from a human donor in good health, serving as a control.

This clonotype was observed many times. The chain links TRBV20-1 to TRBJ2-3; D call uncertain. The V gene's germline CDR1 is DFQATT and CDR2 SNEGSKA (reference sequence). Trimming took off 1 base at V and 2 bases at J, with 16 bases between the two ends. There are 16 residues in the CDR3. The CDR3 reads CSARVIGRSLTDTQYF. CDR3 nucleotide sequence: TGCAGTGCTAGAGTTATTGGCCGGAGCCTCACAGATACGCAGTATTTT.

This clonotype has at least ten counts. V and J are TRBV5-5 and TRBJ2-5; 9 bases map to TRBD1. The germline V gene encodes CDR1 SGHKS and CDR2 YYEKEE (reference sequence). V gave up 4 bases and J gave up 12 bases; unmatched junction bases: 10. This CDR3 has 13 amino acids. The CDR3 protein is CASSPPRGQGKYF. Here the CDR3 DNA reads TGTGCCAGCAGCCCCCCCCGAGGACAGGGGAAGTACTTC.

About this clonotype itself: As the CDR3 is not closed by the conserved phenylalanine or tryptophan, this likely results from a read error. The V gene is TRBV9, the J gene TRBJ1-2, with D perhaps TRBD1 (5 bases). The V and J ends lost 4 bases and 2 bases respectively, with 12 bases between them. Germline V gene sequence: CDR1 SGDLS, CDR2 YYNGEE. The CDR3 extends over 14 amino acids. The CDR3 bases are TGTGCCAGCAGCTTGGGGGAGGGCAACTATGGCTACACCCTC. It translates to CASSLGEGNYGYTL.

The chain links TRBV20-1 to TRBJ1-1; no clear D gene. This CDR3 spans 16 amino acids. Germline V gene lookup returns CDR1 DFQATT and CDR2 SNEGSKA (reference sequence). V was pared by 0 bases and J by 3 bases, with 17 bases between. DNA of the CDR3: TGCAGTGCTAGAGATCATTACGTTGCTGGGGACACTGAAGCTTTCTTT. Translated: CSARDHYVAGDTEAFF.

This chain uses TRBV5-6 with TRBJ1-6; 7 bases agree with TRBD1. This CDR3 contains 16 residues. V lost 4 bases, J lost 14 bases, and 18 bases stayed unmatched. Germline V gives CDR1 SGHDT, CDR2 YYEEEE. The CDR3 region has the DNA TGTGCCAGCAGCCTAACCGGACAGGCTACACAATCAGCCCTCCACTTT. Its translation: CASSLTGQATQSALHF.

In this sample, this clonotype turned up many times. The V call is TRBV4-2, the J call TRBJ2-5; possible D gene TRBD2, 6 bases. The V and J ends lost 0 bases and 4 bases respectively, with 9 bases between them. Germline assignment: CDR1 LGHNA and CDR2 YNFKEQ. The CDR3 is 14 amino acids. The CDR3 coding sequence is TGTGCCAGCAGCCAAGACTGGGGGGTAGAGACCCAGTACTTC. This gives the protein CASSQDWGVETQYF.

A remark on this clonotype: The missing conserved phenylalanine or tryptophan at the end of this CDR3 makes a read error likely. The chain joins TRBV20-1 to TRBJ2-3, with 11 positions matching TRBD2. Germline CDR1 is DFQATT and CDR2 is SNEGSKA (reference sequence). This CDR3 comprises 14 residues. CDR3 residues: CSPRLAGSTDTQYL. DNA for the CDR3: TGCAGTCCTAGACTAGCGGGGAGCACAGATACGCAGTATCTT.

The rearrangement joins TRBV7-7 to TRBJ2-1; D is perhaps TRBD1 (5 bases). The J call may be incorrect, as the DNA end agrees better with TRBJ2-7. From germline, CDR1 is SSHAT and CDR2 FNYEAQ (reference sequence). This CDR3 comprises 14 residues. The CDR3 DNA is TGTGCCAGCAGCTTGGACATCCGCTCCTACGAGCAGTACTTC. Its protein product is CASSLDIRSYEQYF.

A word on this clonotype: A read error is likely, as this CDR3 ends without the conserved phenylalanine or tryptophan. This sequence joins TRBV19 and TRBJ2-3; 10 bases agree with TRBD2. Losses at the gene ends were 4 bases for V and 8 bases for J; bases not matched to a gene: 3. This CDR3 has 13 residues. CDR1 and CDR2 from the germline V gene are LNHDA and SQIVND (reference sequence). For the CDR3, the DNA is TGTGCCAGTAGTAGTAGCGGGGGGTCTACGCAGTATCTT. Translation gives CASSSSGGSTQYL.

This clonotype was counted once. The V gene is TRBV10-3, the J gene TRBJ2-4, with D perhaps assigned TRBD1 or TRBD2 (5 bases each). V was shortened by 7 bases and J by 8 bases, with 21 bases between the two germline ends. Germline assignment: CDR1 ENHRY and CDR2 SYGVKD. CDR3 length: 15 amino acids. CDR3 bases: TGTGCCATCAATTCGGGACCGTCGGGTAGTGACATTCAGTACTTC. Its protein is CAINSGPSGSDIQYF.

V is TRBV19 and J is TRBJ1-6; D not certain. Trimming removed 1 base from V and 8 bases from J, with 9 bases in between. Germline V gives CDR1 LNHDA, CDR2 SQIVND (reference sequence). The CDR3 has 14 residues. DNA for the CDR3: TGTGCCAGTAGTATAGCCGGTAGGGATTCACCCCTCCACTTT. Its protein product is CASSIAGRDSPLHF.

This clonotype showed up many times. A read error may account for a junction end that differs from germline. The chain employs TRBV4-3 and TRBJ2-2, with D unclear. The CDR3 covers 17 residues. Per germline, CDR1 LGHNA and CDR2 YSLEER. In nucleotides, the CDR3 is TGCGCCAGCAGCCAAGAGTTTGAGAGAGACGGTTCCGGAGAGCTGTTTTTT. This gives the protein CASSQEFERDGSGELFF.

This clonotype was observed once. This rearrangement joins TRBV24-1 to TRBJ2-1, with 8 bases aligning to TRBD1. The V gene end was trimmed by 6 bases and the J gene end by 6 bases; junction bases not matched to a gene: 9. Germline V gene sequence: CDR1 KGHDR, CDR2 SFDVKD. The CDR3 runs to 15 residues. CDR3 DNA: TGTGCCACCAGTCCCCTCGGGACAGGAAGCAATGAGCAGTTCTTC. It is translated as CATSPLGTGSNEQFF.

V is TRBV2 and J is TRBJ2-3; D might be TRBD1 (6 bases). Trimming pared 6 bases from V and 4 bases from J, leaving 8 bases between. The CDR3 extends over 12 amino acids. Germline values: CDR1 SNHLY, CDR2 FYNNEI. The CDR3 nucleotides read TGTGCCAGCAGGGGGGCCCCAGATACGCAGTATTTT. This gives the protein CASRGAPDTQYF. Based on the CDR3 plus reference TRBV2 and TRBJ2-3, the full variable domain is EPEVTQTPSHQVTQMGQEVILRCVPISNHLYFYWYRQILGQKVEFLVSFYNNEISEKSEIFDDQFSVERPDGSNFTLKIRSTKLEDSAMYFCASRGAPDTQYFGPGTRLTVL.

This clonotype came up many times. The chain combines TRBV20-1 with TRBJ1-3, with D unclear. The CDR3 has 16 residues. Between the trimmed V and J ends, which lost 6 bases and 4 bases, there was a span of 22 bases. Germline V gene sequence: CDR1 DFQATT, CDR2 SNEGSKA (reference sequence). CDR3 coding DNA: TGCAGTGCCAAGCCCCTGAAAAACGACGGAGGAAACACCATATATTTT. Protein product: CSAKPLKNDGGNTIYF.

The chain is built from TRBV29-1 and TRBJ1-2; D possibly corresponds to TRBD1 (5 bases). The germline gives CDR1 SQVTM, CDR2 ANQGSEA. Trimming stripped 7 bases from V and 6 bases from J, with 12 bases between. The CDR3 spans 11 residues. The CDR3 spells CSASGGDGYTF. For the CDR3, the DNA is TGCAGCGCCAGTGGGGGGGATGGCTACACCTTC.

The chain recombines TRBV7-8 with TRBJ2-5; tentative D call: TRBD1 (7 bases). Trimming shortened V by 1 base and J by 5 bases, and 17 bases separated the two germline ends. Germline-derived CDR1 and CDR2 are SGHVS and FQNEAQ. This CDR3 comprises 16 residues. Here the CDR3 DNA reads TGTGCCAGCAGCTTAGAGGAGCAGGGGGGTAGCGAGACCCAGTACTTC. This sequence encodes CASSLEEQGGSETQYF.

The chain carries TRBV29-1 and TRBJ2-7; D might be TRBD2 (6 bases). V lost 4 bases and J lost 6, with 16 bases in between. CDR3 length: 13 amino acids. Germline V gives CDR1 SQVTM, CDR2 ANQGSEA. DNA for the CDR3: TGCAGCGTTGCCGCTAGCGAAGTTGGCGAGCAGTACTTC. Its protein is CSVAASEVGEQYF.

This clonotype showed up many times. The V call is TRBV10-3, the J call TRBJ2-3; 9 bases are shared with TRBD2. The CDR3 extends over 15 amino acids. The V gene's germline CDR1 is ENHRY and CDR2 SYGVKD. J was trimmed by 3 bases and V by 0 bases; bases with no gene match: 1. CDR3 region: CAISESLAGTDTQYF. The CDR3 nucleotides read TGTGCCATCAGTGAGTCACTAGCGGGTACAGATACGCAGTATTTT.